The 3 T cell receptor beta chains below all came from one sample that was sequenced in a study of cytomegalovirus exposure and HLA in healthy donors. The method was immunoSEQ multiplex PCR; TCRdb's version includes in-frame clones alone and lacks a portion of them. This table holds about 140,000 clones, around nine tenths found once. The sequenced sample consisted of PBMCs. The receptors derive from a woman aged 18-29 years in good health and CMV-seropositive.

The chain combines TRBV30 with TRBJ1-1; D not certain. Trimming stripped 0 bases from V and 1 base from J, with 9 bases between. Germline V gene lookup returns CDR1 GTSNPN and CDR2 SVGIG (reference sequence). This CDR3 region has 14 residues. CDR3 amino acids: CAWSVRLSNTEAFF. The CDR3 nucleotides read TGTGCCTGGAGTGTGAGACTTTCGAACACTGAAGCTTTCTTT.

The V and J genes are TRBV5-1 and TRBJ2-5, with D possibly TRBD1 on 6 matching bases. The V end was cut by 4 bases, the J end by 5 bases, with 21 bases between. The CDR3 runs 16 residues. Germline V lookup: CDR1 SGHRS, CDR2 YFSETQ. CDR3 loop: CASSPNRASSGETQYF. The CDR3 DNA sequence: TGCGCCAGCAGCCCGAACAGGGCAAGCTCTGGGGAGACCCAGTACTTC.

The rearrangement links TRBV11-2 to TRBJ1-6, with 10 bases fitting TRBD1. Germline lookup yields CDR1 SGHAT and CDR2 FQNNGV. V trimming: 2 bases; J trimming: 4 bases; junction bases outside the gene matches: 8. This CDR3 is built from 18 residues. The CDR3 DNA is TGTGCCAGCAGCTTATATGGGACAGGGGATCGGTATAATTCACCCCTCCACTTT. Translating it yields CASSLYGTGDRYNSPLHF.